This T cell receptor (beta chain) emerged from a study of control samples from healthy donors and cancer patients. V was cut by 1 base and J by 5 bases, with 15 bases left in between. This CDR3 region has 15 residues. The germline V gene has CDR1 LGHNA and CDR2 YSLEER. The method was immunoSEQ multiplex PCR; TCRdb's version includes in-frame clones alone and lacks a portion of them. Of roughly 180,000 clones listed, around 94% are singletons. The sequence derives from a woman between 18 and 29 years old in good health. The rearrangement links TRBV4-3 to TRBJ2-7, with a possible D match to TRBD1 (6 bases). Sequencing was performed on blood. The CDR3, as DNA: TGCGCCAGCAGCCAAGGGACAGATCCCCTAGACGAGCAGTACTTC. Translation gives CASSQGTDPLDEQYF.